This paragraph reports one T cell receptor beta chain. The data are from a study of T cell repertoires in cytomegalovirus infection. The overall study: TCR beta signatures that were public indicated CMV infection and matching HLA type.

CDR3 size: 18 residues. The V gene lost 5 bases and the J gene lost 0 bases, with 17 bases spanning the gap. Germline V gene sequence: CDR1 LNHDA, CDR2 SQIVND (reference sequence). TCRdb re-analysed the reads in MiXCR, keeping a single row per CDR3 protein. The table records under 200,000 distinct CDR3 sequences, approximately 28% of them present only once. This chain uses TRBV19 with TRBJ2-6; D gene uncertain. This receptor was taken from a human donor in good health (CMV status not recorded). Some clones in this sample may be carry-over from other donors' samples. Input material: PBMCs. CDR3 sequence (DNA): TGTGCCAGTAGTTGGGGTGACCCCACGAACTCTGGGGCCAACGTCCTGACTTTC. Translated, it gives CASSWGDPTNSGANVLTF.